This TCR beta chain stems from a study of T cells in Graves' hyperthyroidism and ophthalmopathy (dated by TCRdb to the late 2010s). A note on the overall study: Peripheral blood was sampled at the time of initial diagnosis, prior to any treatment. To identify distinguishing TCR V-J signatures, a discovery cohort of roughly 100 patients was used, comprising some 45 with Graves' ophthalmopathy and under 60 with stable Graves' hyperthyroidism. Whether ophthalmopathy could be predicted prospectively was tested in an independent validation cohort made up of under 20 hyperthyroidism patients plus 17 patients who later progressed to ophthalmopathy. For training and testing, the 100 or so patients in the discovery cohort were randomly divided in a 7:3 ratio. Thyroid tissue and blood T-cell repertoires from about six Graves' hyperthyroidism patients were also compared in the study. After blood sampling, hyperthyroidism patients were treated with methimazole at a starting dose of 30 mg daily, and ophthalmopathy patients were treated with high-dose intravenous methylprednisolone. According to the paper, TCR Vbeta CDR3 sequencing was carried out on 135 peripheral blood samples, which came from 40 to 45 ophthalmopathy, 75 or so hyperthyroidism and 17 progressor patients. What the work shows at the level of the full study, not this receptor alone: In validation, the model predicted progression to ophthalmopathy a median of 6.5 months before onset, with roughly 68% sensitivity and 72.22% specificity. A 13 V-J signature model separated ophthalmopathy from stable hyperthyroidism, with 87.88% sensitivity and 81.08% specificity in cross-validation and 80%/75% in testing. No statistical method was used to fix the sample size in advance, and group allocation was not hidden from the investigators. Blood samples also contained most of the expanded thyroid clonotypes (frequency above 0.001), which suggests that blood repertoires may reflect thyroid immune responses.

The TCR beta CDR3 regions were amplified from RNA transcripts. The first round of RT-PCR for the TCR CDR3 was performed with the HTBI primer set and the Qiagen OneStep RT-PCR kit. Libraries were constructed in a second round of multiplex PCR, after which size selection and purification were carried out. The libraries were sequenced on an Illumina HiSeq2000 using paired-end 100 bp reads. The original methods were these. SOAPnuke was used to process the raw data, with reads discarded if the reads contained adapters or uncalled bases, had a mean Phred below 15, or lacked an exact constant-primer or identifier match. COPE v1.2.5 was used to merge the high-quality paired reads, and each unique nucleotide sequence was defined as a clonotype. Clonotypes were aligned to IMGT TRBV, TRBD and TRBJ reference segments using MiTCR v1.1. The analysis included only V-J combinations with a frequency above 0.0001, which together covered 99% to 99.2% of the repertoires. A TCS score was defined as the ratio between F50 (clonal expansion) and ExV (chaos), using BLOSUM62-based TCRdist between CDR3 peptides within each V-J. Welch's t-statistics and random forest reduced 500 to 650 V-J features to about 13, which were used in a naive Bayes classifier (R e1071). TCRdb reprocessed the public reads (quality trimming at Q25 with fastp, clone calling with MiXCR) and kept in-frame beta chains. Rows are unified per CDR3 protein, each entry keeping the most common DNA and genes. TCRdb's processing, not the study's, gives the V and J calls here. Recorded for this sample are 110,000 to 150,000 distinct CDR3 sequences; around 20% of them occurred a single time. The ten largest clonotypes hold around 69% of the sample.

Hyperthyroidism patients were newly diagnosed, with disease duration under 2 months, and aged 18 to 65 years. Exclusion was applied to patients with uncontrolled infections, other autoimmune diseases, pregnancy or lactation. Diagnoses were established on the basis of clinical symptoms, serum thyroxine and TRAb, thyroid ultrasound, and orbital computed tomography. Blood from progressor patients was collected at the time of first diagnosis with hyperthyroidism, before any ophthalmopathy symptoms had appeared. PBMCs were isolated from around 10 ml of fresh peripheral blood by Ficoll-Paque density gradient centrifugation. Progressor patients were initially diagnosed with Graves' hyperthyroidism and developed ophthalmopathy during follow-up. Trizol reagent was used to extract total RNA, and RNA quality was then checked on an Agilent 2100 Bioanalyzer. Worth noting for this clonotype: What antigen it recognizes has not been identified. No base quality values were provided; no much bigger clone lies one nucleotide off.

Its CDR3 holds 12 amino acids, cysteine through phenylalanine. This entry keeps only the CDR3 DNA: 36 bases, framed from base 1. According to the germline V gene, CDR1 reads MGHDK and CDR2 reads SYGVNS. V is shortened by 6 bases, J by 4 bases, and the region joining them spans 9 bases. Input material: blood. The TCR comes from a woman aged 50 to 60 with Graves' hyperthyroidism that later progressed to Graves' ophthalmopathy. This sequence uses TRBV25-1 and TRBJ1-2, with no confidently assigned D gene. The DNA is TGTGCCAGCAGACACAGCCTCTATGGCTACACCTTC. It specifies CASRHSLYGYTF.